This TCR beta chain was sequenced for a study of T cells in localized non-small cell lung cancer. Germline lookup yields CDR1 SGHAT and CDR2 FQNNGV. V lost 6 bases and J lost 8, with 14 bases in between. The CDR3 covers 13 residues. Here immunoSEQ multiplex PCR was the method, and the copy in TCRdb shows in-frame clones only, minus some. The sample shows 35,000 to 40,000 clones, 80% to 90% of them seen only once. The TCR comes from a woman aged 40 to 75 with stage I lung adenocarcinoma. Sequenced material: peripheral blood, taken before any cancer treatment. This chain uses TRBV11-2 with TRBJ1-3; D possibly corresponds to TRBD1 (5 bases). The CDR3 DNA is TGTGCCAGCAGTTCTGACAGTCGGGACACCATATATTTT. Its translation is CASSSDSRDTIYF.